Here is one T cell receptor beta chain with its context. The data were obtained in a study of blood T cell repertoires in COVID-19. As for the study in general: From the United States, Italy and Spain came samples of acute and convalescent COVID-19.

This CDR3 has 14 amino acids. Data came from immunoSEQ multiplex PCR; TCRdb stores just in-frame clones and leaves some out. The sample consists of 35,000 to 45,000 clones, 92% of them appearing once. Sequenced input: peripheral blood. This TCR came from a man over 45 with active COVID-19. This rearrangement joins TRBV21-1 to TRBJ1-2; the table calls TRBD1, which could not be checked here. TRBV21-1 is noted as a pseudogene. CDR3 coding DNA: TGTGCCAGCAGCGGACAAGGGGGCAACTATGGCTACACCTTC. Protein: CASSGQGGNYGYTF.